This T cell receptor beta chain was sequenced for a study of human T cells and chemical hapten exposure. V lost 6 bases and J 7 bases, leaving 16 bases between the germline ends. CDR1 is MNHEY, CDR2 SMNVEV, per germline (reference sequence). The length of the CDR3 is 14 residues. This clonotype was recorded many times. Its antigen is not identified. TCRdb re-called the 5' RACE reads with MiXCR, one entry per CDR3 protein. Of 110,000 to 150,000 distinct CDR3 sequences in the sample, around 4.1% are singletons; the top ten hold under 1.5%. General study results and limits: DPC sensitization left the count of TCRs above 1 in 1000 unchanged.

From whole blood left unfractionated, total RNA was extracted. This clonotype was sampled from a female donor in good health. The chain carries TRBV27 and TRBJ2-1; a weak D match, TRBD1 (6 bases). In nucleotides, the CDR3 is TGTGCCAGCAGACAGGGCTTCCCCGGGAATGAGCAGTTCTTC. Translating gives CASRQGFPGNEQFF.